These 15 T cell receptor beta chains were all obtained from the same sample, sequenced in a study of preoperative IRX-2 immunotherapy in early breast cancer. Treatment indicated: preoperative locoregional IRX-2 cytokine immunotherapy. Clones were read by immunoSEQ multiplex PCR, and TCRdb kept only the in-frame ones, dropping some. The sample carries about 98,000 clones, 80% to 90% recorded once. The sequencing here drew on tumor tissue, taken after IRX-2 immunotherapy. The receptor source for this set is a human donor with breast cancer.

V is TRBV5-1 and J is TRBJ1-1; 7 bases align to TRBD1. The CDR3 totals 14 residues. Trimming cost V 2 bases and J 0 bases; bases outside gene matches: 1. The germline V gene has CDR1 SGHRS and CDR2 YFSETQ. CDR3 loop: CASSFGQVNTEAFF. The CDR3 nucleotides are TGCGCCAGCAGCTTCGGACAGGTGAACACTGAAGCTTTCTTT.

The chain combines TRBV19 with TRBJ1-3, with TRBD1 as a possible D gene (6 bases). The CDR3 loop spans 15 amino acids. Germline V lookup: CDR1 LNHDA, CDR2 SQIVND (reference sequence). V was cut by 2 bases and J by 4 bases, with 12 bases left in between. CDR3 sequence: CASSIQGRVGNTIYF. The CDR3 coding sequence is TGTGCCAGTAGTATACAGGGGAGAGTCGGAAACACCATATATTTT.

The rearrangement links TRBV28 to TRBJ1-5; D may be TRBD1 (6 bases). Germline lookup yields CDR1 MDHEN and CDR2 SYDVKM. The CDR3 loop spans 14 amino acids. V gave up 5 bases and J gave up 1 base, with 9 bases separating them. The DNA of the CDR3 is TGTGCCAGCAGTGGGGGCATCAGCAATCAGCCCCAGCATTTT. Translated: CASSGGISNQPQHF.

This rearrangement joins TRBV5-1 to TRBJ1-4; unclear D gene. The germline CDR1 and CDR2 sequences are SGHRS and YFSETQ. The CDR3 extends over 14 amino acids. Between the trimmed V and J ends, which lost 0 bases and 2 bases, there was a span of 5 bases. This chain's CDR3 is CASSLAGTNEKLFF. CDR3 sequence (DNA): TGCGCCAGCAGCTTGGCGGGGACTAATGAAAAACTGTTTTTT.

The CDR3 protein is CASSLDLRGTEAFF. The DNA for the CDR3 is TGTGCCAGCAGCTTAGATCTCAGGGGGACTGAAGCTTTCTTT. V is TRBV11-3 and J is TRBJ1-1; 7 nucleotides line up with TRBD1. Per germline, CDR1 SGHNT and CDR2 YENEEA. The CDR3 is made up of 14 amino acids. The V segment lost 0 bases and the J segment 5 bases; nucleotides outside the gene matches: 3.

CDR3 residues: CASSLGLAGSGANVLTF. The CDR3, as DNA: TGCGCCAGCAGCCTAGGACTAGCGGGAAGTGGGGCCAACGTCCTGACTTTC. The V gene is TRBV5-1, the J gene TRBJ2-6; 12 positions match TRBD2. Looked up from germline, CDR1 is SGHRS and CDR2 is YFSETQ. The CDR3 has 17 residues. V trimming: 4 bases; J trimming: 3 bases; junction bases outside the gene matches: 5.

The chain joins TRBV18 to TRBJ2-1; 7 nucleotides line up with TRBD2. This CDR3 has 13 amino acids. Germline CDR1 reads KGHSH; CDR2 reads LQKENI. Trimming at V came to 5 bases and at J to 5 bases, leaving 3 bases not matched to a gene. This CDR3 is CASSGGRDNEQFF. The CDR3, as DNA: TGTGCCAGCTCAGGTGGGAGGGACAATGAGCAGTTCTTC.

V is TRBV6-8 and J is TRBJ1-1, with 7 bases aligning to TRBD1. The germline V gene encodes CDR1 MNHGY and CDR2 SAAAGT. This CDR3 is built from 14 residues. Trimming took 2 bases from V and 6 from J; bases not matched to a gene: 6. The CDR3 bases are TGTGCCAGCAGTTACCGACAGGGAGGCCCTGAAGCTTTCTTT. Amino acid sequence: CASSYRQGGPEAFF.

The J gene is TRBJ1-2, the V gene TRBV6-8; 9 bases map to TRBD1. Germline loops: CDR1 MNHGY, CDR2 SAAAGT. With 0 bases clipped from V and 4 bases from J, the junction kept 9 bases outside the gene matches. The CDR3 runs to 17 residues. The DNA for the CDR3 is TGTGCCAGCAGTTACTCCGGGACAGGGACGATCTCCTATGGCTACACCTTC. Translation: CASSYSGTGTISYGYTF.

The sample holds a few counts of this clone. The chain is built from TRBV11-3 and TRBJ1-1, with 8 nucleotides matching TRBD1. Germline V gene sequence: CDR1 SGHNT, CDR2 YENEEA. V lost 5 bases to trimming and J lost 2 bases; unmatched junction nucleotides: 4. CDR3 length: 14 amino acids. CDR3 coding DNA: TGTGCCAGCAGCGTAGGACAGGGAAACACTGAAGCTTTCTTT. Residues: CASSVGQGNTEAFF.

The chain carries TRBV6-8 and TRBJ1-6, with D tentatively TRBD1 (6 bases). This CDR3 has 16 amino acids. Trimming removed 5 bases from V and 4 bases from J, with 15 bases in between. CDR1 is MNHGY, CDR2 SAAAGT, per germline. The CDR3 DNA sequence: TGTGCCAGCAGTCCCGGATTAACAGGGTATAATTCACCCCTCCACTTT. The encoded protein is CASSPGLTGYNSPLHF.

The chain combines TRBV19 with TRBJ1-2; D gene uncertain. CDR1 is LNHDA and CDR2 is SQIVND in the germline V gene (reference sequence). This CDR3 spans 14 amino acids. The V end was cut by 6 bases, the J end by 8 bases, with 19 bases between. The CDR3 loop is CASSPWVKVEGYTF. DNA for the CDR3: TGTGCCAGTAGCCCTTGGGTCAAGGTGGAAGGCTACACCTTC.

The rearrangement links TRBV19 to TRBJ2-3; D is undetermined. V was pared by 3 bases and J by 3 bases, with 7 bases between. This CDR3 is 13 amino acids long. Looked up from germline, CDR1 is LNHDA and CDR2 is SQIVND (reference sequence). CDR3 coding DNA: TGTGCCAGTAGTATTCTAGTAACAGATACGCAGTATTTT. Protein: CASSILVTDTQYF.

V and J are TRBV6-8 and TRBJ2-1, with D tentatively TRBD2 (5 bases). The CDR3 extends over 14 amino acids. V was shortened by 0 bases and J by 7 bases, with 10 bases between the two germline ends. Germline CDR1 and CDR2: MNHGY and SAAAGT. The DNA for the CDR3 is TGTGCCAGCAGTTACTCGAGCGGAAGGAATGAGCAGTTCTTC. Amino acid sequence: CASSYSSGRNEQFF.

The chain employs TRBV6-8 and TRBJ1-5; 7 bases map to TRBD1. The germline V gene encodes CDR1 MNHGY and CDR2 SAAAGT. Losses at the gene ends were 5 bases for V and 4 bases for J; bases not matched to a gene: 5. This CDR3 spans 14 amino acids. The DNA of the CDR3 is TGTGCCAGCAGTCAGGGACAGCGGAATCAGCCCCAGCATTTT. It encodes CASSQGQRNQPQHF.